This T cell receptor (beta chain) comes out of a study of blood T cell repertoires in COVID-19. Overall study context: Whether acute or convalescent, the COVID-19 samples came from the United States, Italy and Spain. From T cells, B-cell-depleted T cells, or PBMCs came the material, which was cDNA or gDNA.

Per the original data handling: Using reference gene primer amplification, nucleated cell counts were estimated. Measured with immunoSEQ multiplex PCR; TCRdb has only the in-frame clones, and not every one. That table is the source of V, J and clone size, and D and trimming were worked out from the DNA. The data contain 110,000 to 150,000 clones, about 84% of them singletons. CDR1 and CDR2 (germline): SGHTA, FQGTGA. The CDR3 extends over 17 amino acids. With 3 bases clipped from V and 0 bases from J, the junction kept 5 bases outside the gene matches. This clone has just one count. The sequence came from a woman aged 45-65 years with acute or convalescent COVID-19. Material: peripheral blood. This chain links TRBV7-3 with TRBJ2-6; TRBD1 matches 7 bases. The CDR3 here is CASSFQGVHSGANVLTF. The CDR3 DNA reads TGTGCCAGCAGCTTTCAGGGGGTACACTCTGGGGCCAACGTCCTGACTTTC.